This is a list of T cell receptor beta chains from one sample in a study of T-cell reconstitution after alpha-beta-depleted transplantation in children. Using its own MiXCR run on the PCR reads, TCRdb lists one record per CDR3 protein. The sample consists of roughly 490,000 distinct CDR3 sequences, over 9.5% of them appearing once. The sample consisted of PBMCs, mostly from graft donor cells, taken 180 days after TCRalphabeta/CD19-depleted stem cell transplant. The receptors derive from a female patient aged 2 to 10 who had a stem cell transplant for aplastic anemia, so the T cells may come from the graft donor. Both conserved end residues are part of each CDR3. Fields, in order: V gene, J gene, D gene, clone size, CDR3 DNA, CDR3 protein. A D gene is named only where the DNA matches it firmly. Expanded clones are given a class, and other clones once, few, many or no size at all.

TRBV10-3,TRBJ2-3,.,many,TGTGCCATCAGCGATCCCTGGGGGATCACAGATACGCAGTATTTT,CAISDPWGITDTQYF
TRBV29-1,TRBJ2-1,TRBD2,few,TGCAGCGTTAGGGTGCTGGGACTAGCGAATGAGCAGTTCTTC,CSVRVLGLANEQFF
TRBV28,TRBJ1-5,.,.,TGTGCCAGCAGTTTTGTACTGGGTTATCAGCCCCAGCATTTT,CASSFVLGYQPQHF
TRBV27,TRBJ2-4,TRBD1,few,TGTGCCAGCAGTGCAGACACAGGGGGCAACATTCAGTACTTC,CASSADTGGNIQYF
TRBV5-1,TRBJ1-1,.,few,TGCGCCAGCAGCCCGTGGCGTGGGGGAGACACTGAAGCTTTCTTT,CASSPWRGGDTEAFF
TRBV5-5,TRBJ2-1,TRBD2,.,TGTGCCAGCAGCTTGGTCCCTAGCGGGAGGTCTTACAATGAGCAGTTCTTC,CASSLVPSGRSYNEQFF
TRBV27,TRBJ2-1,.,.,TGTGCCAGCAGTTGGAGGGGAGATGAGCAGTTCTTC,CASSWRGDEQFF
TRBV20-1,TRBJ2-7,TRBD2,.,TGCAGTGCTAGACACCTAGCGGGAGCCCGCACCGCAAAAACCTACGAGCAGTACTTC,CSARHLAGARTAKTYEQYF
TRBV27,TRBJ2-3,.,many,TGTGCCAGCAGTTCGGGGACCTCGGTGGATACGCAGTATTTT,CASSSGTSVDTQYF
TRBV7-8,TRBJ2-7,TRBD2,few,TGTGCCAGCAGCCAAACTAGCGGGGGCACCTACGAGCAGTACTTC,CASSQTSGGTYEQYF
TRBV7-9,TRBJ2-7,TRBD2,.,TGTGCCAGCAGCTTATCGGGACTAGCCTACGAGCAGTACTTC,CASSLSGLAYEQYF
TRBV15,TRBJ2-5,TRBD1,many,TGTGCCACCAGCAGAGGACAGGGGGAAATCCAGTACTTC,CATSRGQGEIQYF
TRBV19,TRBJ1-1,.,.,TGTGCCAGTAGTCCGGGGCCCGGAGGAGGCACTGAAGCTTTCTTT,CASSPGPGGGTEAFF
TRBV5-5,TRBJ2-5,.,few,TGTGCCAGCAGCTCCCTGAGGGGGTTGGAGACCCAGTACTTC,CASSSLRGLETQYF
TRBV7-2,TRBJ1-4,.,.,TGTGCCAGCGGACAGCTCGGGCTCAATGAAAAACTGTTTTTT,CASGQLGLNEKLFF
TRBV7-2,TRBJ2-5,.,.,TGTGCCAGCAGCTGGATTTTGGGGTTCCTCGAGACCCAGTACTTC,CASSWILGFLETQYF
TRBV7-9,TRBJ2-7,.,few,TGTGCCAGCAGCTCCGGGACTCCCTCCGCTTCCTACGAGCAGTACTTC,CASSSGTPSASYEQYF
TRBV7-9,TRBJ2-7,.,.,TGTGCCAGCAGCTTAATCCGCCAGATGAATTACGAGCAGTACTTC,CASSLIRQMNYEQYF
TRBV5-6,TRBJ2-3,.,few,TGTGCCAGCAGCCATAGGAATGAGTTTTCAGATACGCAGTATTTT,CASSHRNEFSDTQYF
TRBV12-3/TRBV12-4,TRBJ2-7,.,.,TGTGCCAGCAGTTGGGTAGCGGCAGTAGCCGGAATTTACGAGCAGTACTTC,CASSWVAAVAGIYEQYF
TRBV6-1,TRBJ1-6,TRBD1,.,TGTGCCAGCACCCTAGGGGGCAGGGGACATTCACCCCTCCACTTT,CASTLGGRGHSPLHF
TRBV2,TRBJ2-1,.,.,TGTGCCAGCAGTGAACTAACCTACAATGAGCAGTTCTTC,CASSELTYNEQFF
TRBV4-3,TRBJ1-1,.,.,TGCGCCAGCAGCCGATACAGGGCCGTGAACACTGAAGCTTTCTTT,CASSRYRAVNTEAFF
TRBV12-3/TRBV12-4,TRBJ1-2,TRBD1,.,TGTGCCAGCAGTTTAGCGGGACAGTATGGCTACACCTTC,CASSLAGQYGYTF
TRBV4-3,TRBJ2-1,TRBD2,.,TGCGCCAGCAGCCAAGATCGACTAGCGGGGGATAATGAGCAGTTCTTC,CASSQDRLAGDNEQFF
TRBV20-1,TRBJ2-5,.,many,TGCAGTGTTAAAGGGGCTATGGGGGAGACCCAGTACTTC,CSVKGAMGETQYF
TRBV7-9,TRBJ2-2,.,few,TGTGCCAGCAGCCAGTACTCGAACACCGGGGAGCTGTTTTTT,CASSQYSNTGELFF
TRBV5-1,TRBJ2-3,.,.,TGCGCCAGCAGCTTGGGCGGCGGGCAGTATTTT,CASSLGGGQYF
TRBV7-2,TRBJ2-6,TRBD2,.,TGTGCCAGTCTGCGACGGGGGGTATCCAACGTCCTGACTTTC,CASLRRGVSNVLTF
TRBV20-1,TRBJ1-1,TRBD1,.,TGCAGTACTTACAGGGGGATGGGAATGAACACTGAAGCTTTCTTT,CSTYRGMGMNTEAFF
TRBV5-6,TRBJ1-2,TRBD1,few,TGTGCCAGCAGCGGCAGGGGGCATGGCTACACCTTC,CASSGRGHGYTF
TRBV12-3/TRBV12-4,TRBJ2-1,.,many,TGTGCCAGCAGGGGGGGGGCGGGTATCTCCGGTGAGCAGTTCTTC,CASRGGAGISGEQFF
TRBV29-1,TRBJ1-4,.,many,TGCAGCGCCCAATCCCCCTTTCCGGGGGATGAAAAACTGTTTTTT,CSAQSPFPGDEKLFF
TRBV12-3/TRBV12-4,TRBJ2-5,.,many,TGTGCCAGCAGTTTGGCTTCCTCGACGGCCCACCAAGAGACCCAGTACTTC,CASSLASSTAHQETQYF
TRBV28,TRBJ1-6,.,many,TGTGCCAGCAGTCCCGGACAAGAAGTGACTTCACCCCTCCACTTT,CASSPGQEVTSPLHF
TRBV7-8,TRBJ1-2,TRBD1,few,TGTGCCAGCAGCTCTACACAGGGGGAGTATGGCTACACCTTC,CASSSTQGEYGYTF
TRBV12-3/TRBV12-4,TRBJ2-1,.,.,TGTGCCAGCAGTTTTGAGCCTATAGCGGACTACAATGAGCAGTTCTTC,CASSFEPIADYNEQFF
TRBV20-1,TRBJ2-5,.,few,TGCAGTGCTAGGGGTCCAGAGACCCAGTACTTC,CSARGPETQYF
TRBV27,TRBJ2-2,.,.,TGTGCCAGCAGTAACCCTGGCAGCCATTTCGAGGAGCTGTTTTTT,CASSNPGSHFEELFF
TRBV14,TRBJ2-5,.,.,TGTGCCAGCAGCCAAGGGAATCGGGAGACCCAGTACTTC,CASSQGNRETQYF
TRBV6-5,TRBJ2-5,.,few,TGTGCCAGCAGACGTCAGGGTAGGCAGTACTTC,CASRRQGRQYF
TRBV6-1,TRBJ1-3,.,few,TGTGCCAGCAGCCCGGATAGGGCTGGAAACACCATATATTTT,CASSPDRAGNTIYF
TRBV5-1,TRBJ1-6,.,many,TGCGCCAGCAGCTTGAAGGATAATTCACCCCTCCACTTT,CASSLKDNSPLHF
TRBV4-1,TRBJ2-3,.,.,TGCGCCAGCAGCCAAGCGGTCCGTGTTGGCACAGATACGCAGTATTTT,CASSQAVRVGTDTQYF
TRBV15,TRBJ2-6,.,.,TGTGCCACCAGTTCTGGTGGGGCTGGGGCCAACGTCCTGACTTTC,CATSSGGAGANVLTF